What follows are 32 T cell receptor beta chains derived from one specimen sequenced in a study of regulatory T cells in long-lasting Graves disease. Through Arm-PCR of CDR3 regions and iRepertoire HTBI primers, TCR beta libraries were built. TCRdb redid the calling of the multiplex PCR reads with MiXCR, one entry per CDR3 protein. The sample gives 300,000 to 400,000 distinct CDR3 sequences, 15% to 20% of which show up once; less than 35% is in the top ten. As to time point: persistent/refractory GD, antithyroid drugs over 5 years with positive TRAb. From PBMCs, RNA was extracted and then used to make the TCR library. The input for sequencing was peripheral blood mononuclear cells (PBMCs), taken when the disease was refractory, from a patient treated with antithyroid drugs. The receptors originated from a female donor with Graves disease.

The J gene is TRBJ2-1, the V gene TRBV27, with D tentatively TRBD1 (6 bases). The CDR3 spans 15 residues. CDR1 and CDR2 (germline): MNHEY, SMNVEV (reference sequence). Trimming removed 3 bases at V and 4 bases at J, with 13 bases between. The CDR3 loop reads CASSFNRVGYNEQFF. CDR3 DNA: TGTGCCAGCAGTTTTAACAGGGTGGGGTACAATGAGCAGTTCTTC.

This clonotype has only a few counts. The chain uses TRBV7-3 and TRBJ2-5; the D is unclear. The V and J ends lost 4 bases and 5 bases respectively, with 14 bases between them. The CDR3 totals 14 residues. Germline loops: CDR1 SGHTA, CDR2 FQGTGA. CDR3 in amino acids: CASSSQSSSETQYF. In DNA, the CDR3 is TGTGCCAGCAGCTCCCAGAGCTCCTCCGAGACCCAGTACTTC.

This clonotype was seen only a few times. This chain connects TRBV19 to TRBJ1-2; weak D call: TRBD1 (5 bases). The CDR3 loop spans 16 amino acids. Germline loops: CDR1 LNHDA, CDR2 SQIVND (reference sequence). V was pared by 8 bases and J by 2 bases, with 21 bases between. The CDR3 loop reads CASQSQRGTPNYGYTF. CDR3 DNA: TGTGCCAGTCAGTCTCAGAGGGGAACTCCAAACTATGGCTACACCTTC.

This clonotype was seen a few times. This chain links TRBV5-1 with TRBJ2-2, with a tentative D call TRBD1 (6 bases). The CDR3 has 16 residues. The germline CDR1 and CDR2 sequences are SGHRS and YFSETQ. Trimming left V 0 bases short and J 7 bases short, with 16 bases between. As DNA, the CDR3 is TGCGCCAGCAGCTTGGAGGGGGTAGTAATAAGCGGGGAGCTGTTTTTT. Encoded protein: CASSLEGVVISGELFF.

The sample holds a few counts of this clonotype. CDR3 bases: TGTGCCAGCAGTACTCGACAGGGGGCGAGTGGAAACACCATATATTTT. Protein product: CASSTRQGASGNTIYF. The chain recombines TRBV6-5 with TRBJ1-3; 10 nucleotides line up with TRBD1. V lost 5 bases, J lost 3 bases, and 7 bases stayed unmatched. Germline CDR1 and CDR2: MNHEY and SVGAGI. This CDR3 region has 16 residues.

The chain links TRBV10-3 to TRBJ1-1, with no clear D. This CDR3 region has 12 residues. V was shortened by 2 bases and J by 3 bases, with 4 bases between the two germline ends. The germline gives CDR1 ENHRY, CDR2 SYGVKD. The CDR3 nucleotides are TGTGCCATCAGTGAGATGGACACTGAAGCTTTCTTT. Residues: CAISEMDTEAFF.

The V call is TRBV5-5, the J call TRBJ1-1; no reliable D call. Germline assignment: CDR1 SGHKS and CDR2 YYEKEE (reference sequence). This CDR3 is 18 amino acids long. The V end lost 3 bases, the J end lost 1 base, and 22 bases lay between the germline ends. The CDR3 reads CASSSGPKVSRKNTEAFF. The CDR3 DNA follows: TGTGCCAGCAGCTCCGGACCAAAGGTTTCCCGAAAGAACACTGAAGCTTTCTTT.

The rearrangement links TRBV7-2 to TRBJ2-5; TRBD2 aligns across 10 bases. The CDR3 contains 16 residues. Germline V gene sequence: CDR1 SGHTA, CDR2 FQGNSA. Losses at the gene ends were 4 bases for V and 0 bases for J; bases not matched to a gene: 5. The CDR3 DNA reads as TGTGCCAGCAGCTATCCCCTAGCGGGGGACCAAGAGACCCAGTACTTC. Its protein is CASSYPLAGDQETQYF.

This clonotype has ten or more counts. J is TRBJ1-4 and V is TRBV28; maybe TRBD1 (6 bases). V lost 10 bases and J lost 7, with 22 bases in between. Germline V gene sequence: CDR1 MDHEN, CDR2 SYDVKM. The CDR3 spans 15 residues. The CDR3 sequence: CAILMRGAGAEKLFF. CDR3 bases: TGTGCCATCCTCATGCGGGGTGCGGGGGCTGAAAAACTGTTTTTT.

CDR3 amino acids: CASSTTQSYEQYF. In DNA form, the CDR3 reads TGTGCCAGTAGTACGACCCAGAGTTACGAGCAGTACTTC. The chain combines TRBV19 with TRBJ2-7; D gene uncertain. V dropped 4 bases and J dropped 4 bases, with 11 bases sitting between them. The CDR3 contains 13 residues. CDR1 and CDR2 (germline): LNHDA, SQIVND (reference sequence).

This clonotype was observed a few times. The chain recombines TRBV5-1 with TRBJ1-1; unclear D gene. The CDR3 sequence is 15 residues long. The germline V gene encodes CDR1 SGHRS and CDR2 YFSETQ. The V end was cut by 4 bases, the J end by 1 base, with 14 bases between. The CDR3 reads CASSAMRSSNTEAFF. The DNA for the CDR3 is TGCGCCAGCAGCGCAATGAGGAGTTCGAACACTGAAGCTTTCTTT.

Regarding this clonotype: This could be a read error, since a much larger clone is one nucleotide away. The chain employs TRBV12-3 or TRBV12-4 and TRBJ2-7; 7 bases fit TRBD1. The trim removed 5 bases at V and 5 bases at J, leaving 12 bases unmatched. The CDR3 contains 15 residues. The CDR3 region is CASSRTGVRGHEQYF. The DNA of the CDR3 is TGTGCCAGCAGTCGCACAGGGGTCCGAGGACACGAGCAGTACTTC.

In regard to this clonotype: Possible read error: a much larger clone is one base away. V gene TRBV25-1 combines with J gene TRBJ2-6; D could derive from TRBD1 or TRBD2 (5 bases each). From germline, CDR1 is MGHDK and CDR2 SYGVNS. There are 17 residues in the CDR3. CDR3 in amino acids: CASSGGRAGSGANILTF. The CDR3 DNA reads as TGTGCCAGCAGTGGGGGACGGGCAGGGTCTGGGGCCAACATCCTGACTTTC.

This clonotype came up a few times. The chain employs TRBV27 and TRBJ1-5; no firm D call. Germline V lookup: CDR1 MNHEY, CDR2 SMNVEV (reference sequence). V was cut by 10 bases and J by 1 base, with 14 bases left in between. The CDR3 runs 14 residues. The CDR3: CATGPVGSNQPQHF. CDR3 bases: TGTGCCACCGGACCCGTGGGGAGCAATCAGCCCCAGCATTTT.

In its sample, this clonotype was seen many times. CDR3 sequence: CSARDVRGGSNQPQHF. The CDR3 nucleotides are TGCAGTGCTAGAGATGTCCGCGGGGGAAGCAATCAGCCCCAGCATTTT. The chain combines TRBV20-1 with TRBJ1-5; TRBD1 is a possible D gene (5 bases). CDR1 DFQATT and CDR2 SNEGSKA come from the germline V gene (reference sequence). V was clipped by 0 bases and J by 1 base, with 13 bases between them. CDR3 size: 16 residues.

This clonotype was counted a few times. V gene TRBV19 combines with J gene TRBJ1-5; D is possibly TRBD1 (6 bases). V gave up 5 bases and J gave up 4 bases, with 12 bases separating them. This CDR3 comprises 14 residues. The germline CDR1 and CDR2 sequences are LNHDA and SQIVND (reference sequence). This CDR3 is CASSLTQGNQPQHF. The CDR3 coding sequence is TGTGCCAGTAGTCTGACCCAGGGGAATCAGCCCCAGCATTTT.

This clonotype was recorded many times. This chain connects TRBV7-9 to TRBJ1-3; D unclear. V was clipped by 5 bases and J by 2 bases, with 16 bases between them. Germline CDR1 is SEHNR and CDR2 is FQNEAQ (reference sequence). This CDR3 comprises 16 residues. The CDR3 sequence: CASSIWTPHAGNTIYF. The CDR3 nucleotides read TGTGCCAGCAGCATCTGGACCCCACACGCTGGAAACACCATATATTTT.

In its sample, this clonotype was seen a few times. The rearrangement links TRBV25-1 to TRBJ1-6; D is unclear. Germline V gives CDR1 MGHDK, CDR2 SYGVNS. The CDR3 totals 13 residues. V gave up 3 bases and J gave up 0 bases, with 0 bases separating them. CDR3 sequence: CASSDSYNSPLHF. DNA of the CDR3: TGTGCCAGCAGTGACTCCTATAATTCACCCCTCCACTTT.

Regarding this clonotype: A single base separates this from a much larger clone, so it may be a read error. This likely comes from a read error, as the CDR3 has no conserved phenylalanine or tryptophan at its end. The rearrangement joins TRBV20-1 to TRBJ1-1; weak D call: TRBD1 (5 bases). CDR3 length: 14 residues. Germline V gene sequence: CDR1 DFQATT, CDR2 SNEGSKA (reference sequence). V was pared by 5 bases and J by 4 bases, with 17 bases between. The CDR3 region is CSAGTLGMGTEAFL. In nucleotides, the CDR3 is TGCAGTGCTGGGACCCTCGGCATGGGCACTGAAGCTTTCCTT.

This clonotype was recorded at least ten times. This chain connects TRBV7-9 to TRBJ1-1; TRBD1 matches 9 bases. This CDR3 region has 16 residues. Losses at the gene ends were 2 bases for V and 0 bases for J; bases not matched to a gene: 4. CDR1 and CDR2 (germline): SEHNR, FQNEAQ (reference sequence). The CDR3 region has the DNA TGTGCCAGCAGCTTACCGACAGGGGGATTGAACACTGAAGCTTTCTTT. This sequence encodes CASSLPTGGLNTEAFF. The complete variable domain, with remaining parts taken from reference TRBV7-9 and TRBJ1-1, reads DTGVSQNPRHKITKRGQNVTFRCDPISEHNRLYWYRQTLGQGPEFLTYFQNEAQLEKSRLLSDRFSAERPKGSFSTLEIQRTEQGDSAMYLCASSLPTGGLNTEAFFGQGTRLTVV.

This clonotype was counted at least ten times. The rearrangement joins TRBV12-3 or TRBV12-4 to TRBJ2-5; TRBD2 aligns across 7 bases. This CDR3 region has 14 residues. V was clipped by 4 bases and J by 3 bases; unmatched bases: 5. The CDR3, as DNA: TGTGCCAGCAGTTGGGGGGGACCTGAAGAGACCCAGTACTTC. Amino acid sequence: CASSWGGPEETQYF.

In this sample, this clonotype turned up a few times. The DNA of the CDR3 is TGCAGCGTCGGACAGGGGGGAGCTTTCTTT. This sequence encodes CSVGQGGAFF. The chain uses TRBV29-1 and TRBJ1-1, with 10 bases aligning to TRBD1. This CDR3 contains 10 residues. The germline gives CDR1 SQVTM, CDR2 ANQGSEA. V was pared by 6 bases and J by 10 bases, with 2 bases of the junction left unmatched.

This clonotype was found a few times. The rearrangement joins TRBV7-9 to TRBJ2-2; TRBD2 agrees at 10 bases. The trim removed 6 bases at V and 4 bases at J, leaving 17 bases unmatched. This CDR3 contains 19 residues. Germline values: CDR1 SEHNR, CDR2 FQNEAQ (reference sequence). CDR3 residues: CASRPARSAGGPGTGELFF. The CDR3 DNA follows: TGTGCCAGCAGGCCCGCCCGATCAGCGGGAGGGCCAGGCACCGGGGAGCTGTTTTTT. Filled out from reference TRBV7-9 and TRBJ2-2, the complete variable domain reads DTGVSQNPRHKITKRGQNVTFRCDPISEHNRLYWYRQTLGQGPEFLTYFQNEAQLEKSRLLSDRFSAERPKGSFSTLEIQRTEQGDSAMYLCASRPARSAGGPGTGELFFGEGSRLTVL.

Many counts were recorded for this clonotype. The CDR3 DNA sequence: TGTGCCAGCAGTGGGTGGGGGAATCAGCCCCAGCATTTT. Translated: CASSGWGNQPQHF. The chain is built from TRBV2 and TRBJ1-5; a weak D match, TRBD1 (5 bases). V was trimmed by 4 bases and J by 4 bases, leaving 8 bases between them. Germline CDR1 is SNHLY and CDR2 is FYNNEI. CDR3 length: 13 amino acids.

This clonotype was counted ten times or more. This chain uses TRBV4-1 with TRBJ1-4, with D tentatively TRBD1 (6 bases). The CDR3 covers 15 residues. Germline CDR1 is MGHRA and CDR2 is YSYEKL. V shed 4 bases and J shed 7 bases, with 16 bases lying between them. DNA of the CDR3: TGCGCCAGCAGCCGAGAACAGGGATGGGGTGAAAAACTGTTTTTT. Translating it yields CASSREQGWGEKLFF.

This rearrangement joins TRBV2 to TRBJ2-3; D is uncertain. Germline V lookup: CDR1 SNHLY, CDR2 FYNNEI. The germline V and J ends were trimmed by 7 bases and 2 bases, with 10 bases remaining between them. This CDR3 contains 13 residues. The CDR3 region has the DNA TGTGCCAGCACCTCCATGGCCACAGATACGCAGTATTTT. Translated, it gives CASTSMATDTQYF. Full variable domain (outside the CDR3, taken from reference TRBV2 and TRBJ2-3): EPEVTQTPSHQVTQMGQEVILRCVPISNHLYFYWYRQILGQKVEFLVSFYNNEISEKSEIFDDQFSVERPDGSNFTLKIRSTKLEDSAMYFCASTSMATDTQYFGPGTRLTVL.

The chain carries TRBV4-3 and TRBJ1-6; no clear D. CDR1 is LGHNA and CDR2 is YSLEER in the germline V gene. Deletions cut 0 bases from V and 6 bases from J, with 12 bases between. The CDR3 is made up of 16 amino acids. The CDR3 DNA reads TGCGCCAGCAGCCAAGAAGTGTGGCAGTCTAATTCACCCCTCCACTTT. It specifies CASSQEVWQSNSPLHF.

At least ten counts were recorded for this clonotype. For the CDR3, the DNA is TGTGCCAGCAGCCCCCGGAGCGGCTCCTACAATGAGCAGTTCTTC. Translating gives CASSPRSGSYNEQFF. This chain joins TRBV11-2 and TRBJ2-1; possible D gene TRBD2, 5 bases. Germline V gene data show CDR1 as SGHAT and CDR2 as FQNNGV. The germline V and J ends were trimmed by 5 bases and 0 bases, with 11 bases remaining between them. CDR3 length: 15 residues.

This clonotype was detected many times. The chain has TRBV14 and TRBJ1-6, with D hard to call. The germline gives CDR1 SGHDN, CDR2 FVKESK. The CDR3 has 16 amino acids. V was clipped by 0 bases and J by 9 bases, with 15 bases between them. In DNA, the CDR3 is TGTGCCAGCAGCCAAGAGAGGGTCCGAGGCGCTTCACCCCTCCACTTT. Protein sequence: CASSQERVRGASPLHF.

The table lists this clonotype with a few counts. The chain links TRBV30 to TRBJ2-6, with D possibly matching TRBD2 (6 bases). The CDR3 loop spans 14 amino acids. V was trimmed by 5 bases and J by 0 bases, leaving 8 bases between them. Germline V gene lookup returns CDR1 GTSNPN and CDR2 SVGIG (reference sequence). The CDR3 here is CAWARGSGANVLTF. The CDR3 nucleotides are TGTGCCTGGGCGCGGGGCTCTGGGGCCAACGTCCTGACTTTC.

Remarks on this clonotype: A far larger clone differs by one base, so this is likely a read error. The CDR3 sequence is CASRKGSAGYGYTF. In DNA, the CDR3 is TGTGCCAGCAGGAAAGGGAGCGCAGGCTATGGCTACACCTTC. This rearrangement joins TRBV6-4 to TRBJ1-2; D is ambiguous. CDR3 length equals 14 residues. Trimming pared 6 bases from V and 4 bases from J, leaving 15 bases between. Germline CDR1 is MRHNA and CDR2 is SNTAGT.

A note on this clonotype: A junction boundary mismatches the germline segment, possibly from a read error. This rearrangement joins TRBV2 to TRBJ2-1; D not certain. The CDR3 covers 14 residues. Per the germline V gene, CDR1 is SNHLY and CDR2 is FYNNEI. DNA of the CDR3: TGTGCCAGCAGTGATCTGGGTTCCTACAATGAGCAGCTCTTC. Translation gives CASSDLGSYNEQLF.